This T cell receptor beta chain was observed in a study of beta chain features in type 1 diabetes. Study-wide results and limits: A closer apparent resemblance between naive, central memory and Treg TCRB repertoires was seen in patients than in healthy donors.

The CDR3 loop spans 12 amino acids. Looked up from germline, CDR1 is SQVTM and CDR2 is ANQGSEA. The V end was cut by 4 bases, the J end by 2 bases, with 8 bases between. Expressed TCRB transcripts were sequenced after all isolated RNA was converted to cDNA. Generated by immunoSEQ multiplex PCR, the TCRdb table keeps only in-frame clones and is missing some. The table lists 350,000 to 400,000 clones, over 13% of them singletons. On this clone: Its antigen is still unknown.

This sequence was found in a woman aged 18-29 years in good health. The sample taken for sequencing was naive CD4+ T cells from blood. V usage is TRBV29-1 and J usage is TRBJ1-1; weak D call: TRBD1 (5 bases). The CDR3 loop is CSVAGLNTEAFF. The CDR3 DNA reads TGCAGCGTTGCAGGGTTAAACACTGAAGCTTTCTTT. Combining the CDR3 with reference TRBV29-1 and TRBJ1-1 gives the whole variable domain SAVISQKPSRDICQRGTSLTIQCQVDSQVTMMFWYRQQPGQSLTLIATANQGSEATYESGFVIDKFPISRPNLTFSTLTVSNMSPEDSSIYLCSVAGLNTEAFFGQGTRLTVV.